This T cell receptor (beta chain) was captured in a study of cytomegalovirus exposure and HLA in healthy donors. Study-wide results and caveats: Testing in vitro showed a few CMV-associated chains specific for CMV antigens. Most CMV-associated TCR beta chains appeared HLA-restricted in a later analysis. The majority of TCR sequences were rare, yet some public TCRs appeared in many donors.

Trimming cost V 8 bases and J 5 bases; bases outside gene matches: 6. Germline V gives CDR1 LNHDA, CDR2 SQIVND (reference sequence). CDR3 size: 13 residues. Primers for the PCR totalled 60 Vbeta and 13 Jbeta. The table came from immunoSEQ multiplex PCR; TCRdb's copy has only in-frame clones and leaves some out. The repertoire consists of under 300,000 clones, with roughly 89% occurring once and the leading ten covering around 4.2%. Concerning this clone: Its specificity is unknown.

The sample comprised PBMCs. The gene calls are TRBV19 and TRBJ2-1, with 7 bases that match TRBD1. The origin of this receptor is a man aged 35 to 55 in good health and CMV-seropositive. CDR3 loop: CASSDRHHNEQFF. The CDR3 DNA reads as TGTGCCAGTTCGGACAGGCACCACAATGAGCAGTTCTTC.